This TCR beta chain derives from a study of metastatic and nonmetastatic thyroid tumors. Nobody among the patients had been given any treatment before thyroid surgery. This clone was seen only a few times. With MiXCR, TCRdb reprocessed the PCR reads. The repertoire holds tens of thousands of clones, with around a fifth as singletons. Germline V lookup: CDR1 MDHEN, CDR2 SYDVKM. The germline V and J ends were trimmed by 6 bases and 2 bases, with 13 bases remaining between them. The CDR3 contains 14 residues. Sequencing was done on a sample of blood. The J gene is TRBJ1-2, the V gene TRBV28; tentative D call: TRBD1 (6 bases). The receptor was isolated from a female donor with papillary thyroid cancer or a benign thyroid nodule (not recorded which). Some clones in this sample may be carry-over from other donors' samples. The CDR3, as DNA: TGTGCCAGCAGACAGGGACATGTAAACTATGGCTACACCTTC. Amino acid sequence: CASRQGHVNYGYTF.